These 11 T cell receptor beta chains were sequenced from one sample in a study of breast tumors, draining lymph nodes, adjacent tissues. Each CDR3 protein gets one entry after TCRdb re-called the multiplex PCR reads with MiXCR. The sample has about 180,000 distinct CDR3 sequences, about 33% seen once. Breast cancer patients provided tissue from their axillary draining lymph nodes. The sequencing sample was made of axillary lymph node tissue. These receptors were taken from a female donor with breast cancer. Some clones in this sample may be carry-over from other donors' samples.

The rearrangement uses TRBV7-2 and TRBJ2-3; 16 positions match TRBD2. Trimming cost V 5 bases and J 11 bases; bases outside gene matches: 7. The CDR3 runs to 15 residues. CDR1 and CDR2 (germline): SGHTA, FQGNSA. For the CDR3, the DNA is TGTGCCAGCAGCGGGACTAGCGGGAGGGGCAATGAGCAGTATTTT. Translated: CASSGTSGRGNEQYF.

This clonotype was seen repeatedly, ten times or more. The V call is TRBV29-1, the J call TRBJ2-5, with 11 bases lining up with TRBD2. The CDR3 consists of 16 residues. V dropped 7 bases and J dropped 4; count of bases not matched to a gene: 14. Germline V gene data show CDR1 as SQVTM and CDR2 as ANQGSEA. The CDR3 region is CSALGGVAGGLETQYF. The CDR3 region has the DNA TGCAGCGCCCTGGGTGGGGTAGCGGGGGGGTTAGAGACCCAGTACTTC.

At least ten counts were recorded for this clonotype. CDR3 DNA: TGTGCCAGCAGCGGTCTTGAGAGCGGGCTCGAGCAGTACTTC. This translates into CASSGLESGLEQYF. V is TRBV14 and J is TRBJ2-7, with a tentative D call TRBD2 (6 bases). The CDR3 spans 14 residues. V dropped 5 bases and J dropped 6 bases, with 17 bases sitting between them. Germline CDR1 SGHDN, CDR2 FVKESK.

This sequence joins TRBV7-6 and TRBJ2-7; D may be TRBD1 (6 bases). The CDR3 loop spans 13 amino acids. V gave up 1 base and J gave up 5 bases, with 9 bases separating them. Germline V gene lookup returns CDR1 SGHVS and CDR2 FNYEAQ. This chain's CDR3 is CASSLEQGHEQYF. Written as DNA, the CDR3 is TGTGCCAGCAGCTTAGAACAGGGCCACGAGCAGTACTTC. Variable domain in full (rest from reference TRBV7-6 and TRBJ2-7): GAGVSQSPRYKVTKRGQDVALRCDPISGHVSLYWYRQALGQGPEFLTYFNYEAQQDKSGLPNDRFSAERPEGSISTLTIQRTEQRDSAMYRCASSLEQGHEQYFGPGTRLTVT.

This rearrangement joins TRBV4-2 to TRBJ1-6; tentative D call: TRBD1 (5 bases). Germline V gene lookup returns CDR1 LGHNA and CDR2 YNFKEQ. The CDR3 has 17 amino acids. Deletions cut 0 bases from V and 6 bases from J, with 15 bases between. The CDR3 nucleotides read TGTGCCAGCAGCCAAGATGGGCCGGACAATCCTAATTCACCCCTCCACTTT. Amino acid sequence: CASSQDGPDNPNSPLHF.

About this clonotype itself: The conserved final phenylalanine or tryptophan is absent from the CDR3, which likely points to a read error. V gene TRBV14 combines with J gene TRBJ2-2, with D perhaps TRBD1 (6 bases). The ends were cut back, 8 bases at V and 0 bases at J, with 16 bases in the middle. Germline V gene sequence: CDR1 SGHDN, CDR2 FVKESK. This CDR3 contains 16 residues. As DNA, the CDR3 is TGTGCCAGCGGCCGGAGGACAGCCGCGAACACCGGGGAGCTGTTTTGT. Its protein is CASGRRTAANTGELFC.

To note about this clonotype: At one end the junction does not follow the germline gene, possibly because of a read error. The chain is built from TRBV5-1 and TRBJ2-5; D possibly matches TRBD1 or TRBD2 (5 bases each). The CDR3 is 13 residues long. From germline, CDR1 is SGHRS and CDR2 YFSETQ. This chain's CDR3 is CASIPGPQETQHF. CDR3 nucleotides: TGCGCCAGCATCCCGGGGCCTCAAGAGACCCAGCACTTC.

This clonotype occurred many times. This rearrangement joins TRBV4-2 to TRBJ1-3; possibly TRBD1 for D (6 bases). The CDR3 runs to 16 residues. V was shortened by 0 bases and J by 2 bases, with 11 bases between the two germline ends. Germline assignment: CDR1 LGHNA and CDR2 YNFKEQ. The CDR3 DNA follows: TGTGCCAGCAGCCAAGAACGTTACAGGGCTGGAAACACCATATATTTT. Its protein product is CASSQERYRAGNTIYF.

This clonotype was observed many times. This chain joins TRBV7-2 and TRBJ2-3, with 9 positions matching TRBD1. V lost 3 bases, J lost 2 bases, and 3 bases stayed unmatched. CDR3 length equals 15 residues. Germline CDR1 and CDR2: SGHTA and FQGNSA. This chain's CDR3 is CASSLDRGVTDTQYF. The CDR3 nucleotides read TGTGCCAGCAGCTTGGACAGGGGAGTCACAGATACGCAGTATTTT.

This clonotype was detected ten times or more. V gene TRBV19 combines with J gene TRBJ2-7; the D gene is possibly TRBD1 (5 bases). This CDR3 comprises 16 residues. The V and J ends lost 2 bases and 3 bases respectively, with 17 bases between them. CDR1 is LNHDA and CDR2 is SQIVND in the germline V gene (reference sequence). The CDR3 here is CASSIYRIECCYEQYF. The CDR3, as DNA: TGTGCCAGTAGTATATACAGGATTGAATGCTGCTACGAGCAGTACTTC.

About this clonotype itself: A junction end diverges from the germline sequence, so it may reflect a read error. The chain couples TRBV11-1 to TRBJ2-1, with unresolved D. The CDR3 length is 11 residues. Germline CDR1 and CDR2: SGHAT and FQDESV (reference sequence). The CDR3 here is CASSGYNEPFF. In DNA, the CDR3 is TGTGCCAGCAGCGGTTACAATGAGCCGTTCTTC. Together with reference TRBV11-1 and TRBJ2-1, the CDR3 gives the full variable domain: EAEVAQSPRYKITEKSQAVAFWCDPISGHATLYWYRQILGQGPELLVQFQDESVVDDSQLPKDRFSAERLKGVDSTLKIQPAELGDSAMYLCASSGYNEPFFGPGTRLTVL.